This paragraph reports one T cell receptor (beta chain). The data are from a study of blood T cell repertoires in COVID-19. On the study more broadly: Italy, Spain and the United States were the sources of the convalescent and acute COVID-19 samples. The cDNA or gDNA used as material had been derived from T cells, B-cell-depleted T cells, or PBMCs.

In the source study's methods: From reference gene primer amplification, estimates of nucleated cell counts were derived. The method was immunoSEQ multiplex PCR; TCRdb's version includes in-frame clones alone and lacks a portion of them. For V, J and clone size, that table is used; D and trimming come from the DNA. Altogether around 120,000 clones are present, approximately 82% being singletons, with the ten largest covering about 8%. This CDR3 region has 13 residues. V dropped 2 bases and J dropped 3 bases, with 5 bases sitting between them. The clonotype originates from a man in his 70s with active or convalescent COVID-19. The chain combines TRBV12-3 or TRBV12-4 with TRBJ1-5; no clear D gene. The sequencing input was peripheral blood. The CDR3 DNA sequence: TGTGCCAGCAGTTTAATGGCCAATCAGCCCCAGCATTTT. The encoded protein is CASSLMANQPQHF.